This T cell receptor (beta chain) was observed in a study of blood T cell repertoires in COVID-19 (dated by TCRdb to the early 2020s). With regard to the full study: Samples covering the acute and convalescent phases of COVID-19 were provided by collaborators in the United States, Italy and Spain. The repertoires were made available in a free public database intended to serve as a resource for research on the immune response to SARS-CoV-2. The dataset comprised deeply sampled blood TCRbeta repertoires from subjects exposed to, actively infected with, or recovered from COVID-19. The sample metadata nearly always contained a de-identified subject ID, COVID-19 status, age in years and sex. Samples were obtained from the ongoing ImmuneRACE study (first 160 participants) and from about 1,300 subjects provided by 6 global collaborators. Where available, HLA class I and class II types were obtained from metadata supplied by the sample provider rather than from assay-based typing. The material from the prospective study consisted of cDNA or gDNA derived from T cells, B-cell-depleted T cells, or PBMCs. Overall results and qualifications from the work: The amount of clinical and demographic metadata varied by source and participant and was provided uncurated.

As concerns this clone: Its antigen specificity is not known. It has no much larger one-base neighbor in the sample; base qualities were not kept.

TCRbeta CDR3 regions were amplified from genomic DNA using the immunoSEQ Assay, a bias-controlled multiplex PCR. On the study's bioinformatics: The number of nucleated cells in each sample was estimated by amplification of reference gene primers within the assay. Sequence reads were collapsed and filtered to measure the absolute abundance of every unique TCRbeta CDR3 rearrangement. Productive Simpson clonality was computed per sample as the square root of Simpson's diversity index over productive rearrangements. This immuneACCESS table, as held by TCRdb, lists in-frame sequences with V and J called but not all clones. Of the missing ones, under half trace to an unresolved V gene in checked studies; the others have no known cause. The DNA gave D and trimming, while V, J and clone size come from that table. The sample table lists 100,000 to 150,000 clones, 88% of them with a count of one. The ten largest clones represent more than 1.5% of the sample.

Based on the germline V gene, the CDR1 and CDR2 sequences are MDHEN and SYDVKM. The CDR3 spans 14 residues, from the cysteine through the phenylalanine. The only DNA kept is the CDR3, 42 bases in frame from the first base. Trimming accounts for 3 bases at V and 8 bases at J, while the number of junction bases matched to no gene is 9. Collaborating institutions collected whole blood in K2EDTA tubes following their own protocols. For TCRbeta analysis, collaborators shipped samples in one of three forms: frozen whole blood, isolated PBMCs, or DNA extracted from either of those sample types. The sequenced material came from peripheral blood. The chain employs TRBV28 and TRBJ1-1, with 7 bases in between that match TRBD1. The receptor comes from a human donor in a cohort sampled during active COVID-19. CDR3 reads: CASSFYRGIGEAFF. DNA sequence: TGTGCCAGCAGTTTTTACAGGGGTATAGGAGAAGCTTTCTTT.